Described below is a single T cell receptor (beta chain) sequence and its context. Its matching antigen is unknown. This record belongs to a study of T cells in lung cancer brain metastases. The V gene end was trimmed by 7 bases and the J gene end by 3 bases; junction bases not matched to a gene: 5. CDR1 is SNHLY, CDR2 FYNNEI, per germline. The CDR3 is made up of 13 amino acids. The data were produced by immunoSEQ multiplex PCR, yet TCRdb's version contains in-frame clones alone and is incomplete. The table records about 950 clones, approximately 80% of them present only once. The study, taken as a whole, reports: Paired lesions shared few clones; most were lesion-specific (mean Morisita approximately 0.25).

The sample consisted of tumor tissue from a brain metastasis. The chain couples TRBV2 to TRBJ2-7; 8 bases are shared with TRBD1. The sequence derives from an older woman with non-small cell lung cancer that had spread to the brain. This chain's CDR3 is CASMRTGYYEQYF. In DNA, the CDR3 is TGTGCCAGCATGAGGACAGGGTACTACGAGCAGTACTTC.